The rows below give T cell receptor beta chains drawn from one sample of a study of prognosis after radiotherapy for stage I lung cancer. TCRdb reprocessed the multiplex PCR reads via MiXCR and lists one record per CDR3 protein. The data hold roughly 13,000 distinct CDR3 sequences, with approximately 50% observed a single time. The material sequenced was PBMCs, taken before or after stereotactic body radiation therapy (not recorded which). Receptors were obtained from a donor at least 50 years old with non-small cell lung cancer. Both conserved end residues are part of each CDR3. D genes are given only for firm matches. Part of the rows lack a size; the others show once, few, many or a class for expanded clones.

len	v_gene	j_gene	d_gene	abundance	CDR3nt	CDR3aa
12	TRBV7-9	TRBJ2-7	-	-	TGTGCCAGCAGCTTAGTGGTGTCCGTAATGTACTTC	CASSLVVSVMYF
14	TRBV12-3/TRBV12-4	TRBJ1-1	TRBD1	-	TGTGCCAGCAGCCACAGGGGGACGTTAACTGAAGCCTTCTTT	CASSHRGTLTEAFF
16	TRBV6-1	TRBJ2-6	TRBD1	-	TGTGCCAGCAGGGAGGACAGGTCCTCTGTGGCCAACGTCCTGACTTTC	CASREDRSSVANVLTF
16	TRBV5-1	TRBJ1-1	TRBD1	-	TGCGCCAGCAGCCCGGGGACAGGGGTCAAGAACACTGAAGCTTTCTTT	CASSPGTGVKNTEAFF
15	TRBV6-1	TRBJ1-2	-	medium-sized	TGTGCCAGCAGTGAGGGGTTGTGGGGCAACTATGGCTACACCTTC	CASSEGLWGNYGYTF
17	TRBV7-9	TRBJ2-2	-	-	TGTGCCAGCAGCTTAGCTTGGCGGGGCGTGAGTACCGTGGAGCTGTTTTTT	CASSLAWRGVSTVELFF
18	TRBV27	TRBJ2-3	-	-	TGTGCCAGCAGTTCCTCCTATGGTGTAAGCTTGGTGCCAGATACGCAGTATTTT	CASSSSYGVSLVPDTQYF
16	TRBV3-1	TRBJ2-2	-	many	TGTGCCAGCAGCCCACGGCGTCGGACCAACACCGGGGAGCTGTTTTTT	CASSPRRRTNTGELFF
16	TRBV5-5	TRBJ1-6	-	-	TGTGCCAGCAGCGCCTTTGGGACGGTTATAAATTCACCCCTCCACTTT	CASSAFGTVINSPLHF
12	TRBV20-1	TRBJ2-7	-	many	TGCAGTGCTAGCTCGGAAACTAGGGAGCAGTACTTC	CSASSETREQYF
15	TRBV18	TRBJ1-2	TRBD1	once	TGTGCCAGCTCACCTCAGGACAGGGTTGCGTCGCCTTCCACCTTC	CASSPQDRVASPSTF
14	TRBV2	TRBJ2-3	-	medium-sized	TGTGCCAGCAGTGAAGCTTGGAGTGGAGATACGCAGTATTTT	CASSEAWSGDTQYF
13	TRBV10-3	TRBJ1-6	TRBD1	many	TGTGCCATCCGGGACAGGGATAATTCACCCCTCCACTTT	CAIRDRDNSPLHF